A single TCR beta chain is shown here with its context. This specimen comes from a study of blood T cells in healthy people across ages. Germline V gene sequence: CDR1 SGDLS, CDR2 YYNGEE. V was trimmed by 1 base and J by 10 bases, leaving 24 bases between them. This CDR3 has 17 amino acids. Next came a second PCR, run for about 6 to 11 cycles, which used a sample-barcoded 5' primer along with a J-beta primer mix. TCRdb itself ran the 5' RACE reads through MiXCR, one entry per CDR3 protein. The sample holds fewer than 2,000,000 distinct CDR3 sequences, around 36% seen once. Material for sequencing was blood. The TCR sequence derives from a woman aged 25 to 39 in good health. V and J are TRBV9 and TRBJ2-1; D assignment may be TRBD1 or TRBD2 (6 bases each). CDR3 nucleotides: TGTGCCAGCAGCGTAAGCCCCCGAGGGGGGAGAAGCAACGAGCAGTTCTTC. It codes for CASSVSPRGGRSNEQFF.